This T cell receptor beta chain was recorded in a study of cytomegalovirus exposure and HLA in healthy donors. Study observations and caveats: When the data were analyzed later, several of the most significant clusters appeared to be linked to common viral pathogens. The study assumed roughly uniform donor sequencing depth for presence/absence analyses. Specific recognition of CMV antigens was confirmed in vitro for a few chains (all CMV-associated). In a later analysis, CMV-associated beta chains were mostly HLA-associated, it appeared.

J lost 12 bases, V lost 3 bases, and 12 bases had no gene match. The length of the CDR3 is 14 residues. Germline V gives CDR1 GTSNPN, CDR2 SVGIG (reference sequence). Comments on this clone: What it binds is unknown.

A multiplex PCR was run with 60 Vbeta primers and 13 Jbeta primers. The method was immunoSEQ multiplex PCR; TCRdb's version includes in-frame clones alone and lacks a portion of them. The profile shows 45,000 or so clones, around 72% of them singletons. Specimen: PBMCs. The chain links TRBV30 to TRBJ1-1; 11 bases are shared with TRBD1. This sequence was found in a young woman in good health and CMV-seronegative. CDR3 sequence (DNA): TGTGCCTGGAGGCGCATGGGGGACAGGGGGACGTCTTTCTTT. Translation gives CAWRRMGDRGTSFF.